A selection of T cell receptor beta chains follows, all from one sample in a study of blood T cells in healthy people across ages. TCRdb re-called the 5' RACE reads through MiXCR, storing one row per CDR3 protein. The sample carries about 780,000 distinct CDR3 sequences, approximately 24% recorded once. This sample was shared with a second study, whose subject was T cells of mothers and their children.

The sample taken for sequencing was blood. The receptor set was obtained from a boy aged 5-17 years in good health. CDR3s include the opening cysteine and the closing phenylalanine or tryptophan. D genes are given only for firm matches. Size is omitted from some rows. Given values are once, few, many or a class for expanded clones.

few | TRBJ2-1 | TRBV4-2 | TRBD1 | TGTGCCAGCAGCCCCATGGGACAGGATTACAATGAGCAGTTCTTC | CASSPMGQDYNEQFF
few | TRBJ2-1 | TRBV5-6 | TRBD2 | TGTGCCAGCAGCTTTCTAGCGGGGGGGTTCTACAATGAGCAGTTCTTC | CASSFLAGGFYNEQFF
. | TRBJ2-5 | TRBV7-3 | TRBD1 | TGTGCCAGCTCCCCGGGACAGGACGGGGAGCAGTACTTC | CASSPGQDGEQYF
. | TRBJ2-5 | TRBV9 | . | TGTGCCAGCAGCGGATGGAGGGGGCAAGAGACCCAGTACTTC | CASSGWRGQETQYF
. | TRBJ1-1 | TRBV29-1 | . | TGCAGCGTGCTAGGACAGTACACTGAAGCTTTCTTT | CSVLGQYTEAFF
. | TRBJ1-1 | TRBV11-2 | . | TGTGCCAGCAGCTTAGAGCGCGGGATGAACACTGAAGCTTTCTTT | CASSLERGMNTEAFF
. | TRBJ1-5 | TRBV12-3/TRBV12-4 | TRBD1 | TGTGCCAGCAGCTACCGGGACAGGGGTACCCAGCATTTT | CASSYRDRGTQHF
few | TRBJ1-1 | TRBV7-9 | . | TGTGCCAGCAGCTTAGTTGGAGAGACTGAAGCTTTCTTT | CASSLVGETEAFF
. | TRBJ2-3 | TRBV6-6 | . | TGTGCCAGCAGTTATTACACAGATACGCAGTATTTT | CASSYYTDTQYF
. | TRBJ2-1 | TRBV14 | TRBD2 | TGTGCCAGCAGCCAACCGGGGGGGCTTGGTGAGCAGTTCTTC | CASSQPGGLGEQFF
. | TRBJ1-2 | TRBV7-2 | . | TGTGCCAGCAGCTTAGTGGTTCAGTCTGATGGCTACACCTTC | CASSLVVQSDGYTF
few | TRBJ2-5 | TRBV11-2 | . | TGTGCCAGCAGCTCCTGGAGACAGGCCATAGAGACCCAGTACTTC | CASSSWRQAIETQYF
. | TRBJ1-1 | TRBV7-2 | TRBD1 | TGTGCCAGCAGCAGCGATCCAGGGGGCGCCCCTGAAGCTTTCTTT | CASSSDPGGAPEAFF
. | TRBJ2-1 | TRBV25-1 | . | TGTGCCAGCAGGGACCTCGGGCGGGACGCGTTGAATGAGCAGTTCTTC | CASRDLGRDALNEQFF
many | TRBJ2-7 | TRBV5-1 | . | TGTGCCAGCAGTCTGGAGGGCCACGAGCAGTACTTC | CASSLEGHEQYF
. | TRBJ2-5 | TRBV6-1 | . | TGTGCCAGCAGTGAAGCGGGGACCCCGACCCAGTACTTC | CASSEAGTPTQYF
. | TRBJ1-5 | TRBV28 | . | TGTGCCAGCGTCTGGGCCTCTAGCAATCAGCCCCAGCATTTT | CASVWASSNQPQHF
. | TRBJ2-6 | TRBV5-5 | . | TGTGCCAGCAGCTTGGTACAGGGATTAGCCAACGTCCTGACTTTC | CASSLVQGLANVLTF
. | TRBJ2-2 | TRBV20-1 | . | TGCAGTGCTAAGCCCGGGAGATTGAACACCGGGGAGCTGTTTTTT | CSAKPGRLNTGELFF
few | TRBJ2-1 | TRBV20-1 | . | TGCAGTGCTATCCGGATGGCTTACAATGAGCAGTTCTTC | CSAIRMAYNEQFF
. | TRBJ2-6 | TRBV20-1 | . | TGCAGTGCCCTGGGGGGGCCACCGTCCCTCTCTGGGGCCAACGTCCTGACTTTC | CSALGGPPSLSGANVLTF
. | TRBJ2-1 | TRBV10-1 | . | TGCGCCAGCAGTGAGTCGTCGAGGGGGATCTGGGGTGAGCAGTTCTTC | CASSESSRGIWGEQFF
. | TRBJ2-5 | TRBV15 | . | TGTGCCACCAGCGGGGGGACAGTCTACCCCCAAGAGACCCAGTACTTC | CATSGGTVYPQETQYF